The 18 T cell receptor beta chains reported below all come from one sample, sequenced in a study of T cells in Graves' hyperthyroidism and ophthalmopathy. TCR beta CDR3 regions were amplified from RNA transcripts. With the HTBI primer set, the TCR CDR3 went through a first round of RT-PCR. A single record per CDR3 protein comes from TCRdb applying MiXCR to the multiplex PCR reads. This table holds 730,000 or so distinct CDR3 sequences, approximately 18% found once. What was sequenced was blood. The receptors derive from a woman in her fifties or sixties with Graves' hyperthyroidism that later progressed to Graves' ophthalmopathy.

The CDR3 bases are TGCAGTGCTCCCCCTCGGGGGGGGCGGGTTGAGCAGTTCTTC. It translates to CSAPPRGGRVEQFF. The J gene is TRBJ2-1, the V gene TRBV20-1; 8 bases align to TRBD2. This CDR3 is built from 14 residues. The germline CDR1 and CDR2 sequences are DFQATT and SNEGSKA (reference sequence). V trimming: 5 bases; J trimming: 9 bases; junction bases outside the gene matches: 12.

In this sample, this clonotype turned up many times. V and J are TRBV5-1 and TRBJ2-7; maybe TRBD1 (6 bases). CDR1 and CDR2 (germline): SGHRS, YFSETQ. This CDR3 region has 14 residues. Trimming left V 4 bases short and J 2 bases short, with 13 bases between. This CDR3 reads CASSPGTSTYEQYF. In nucleotides, the CDR3 is TGCGCCAGCAGCCCCGGGACATCGACCTACGAGCAGTACTTC.

This clonotype appeared a few times. This chain links TRBV10-3 with TRBJ1-4, with D perhaps TRBD1 (5 bases). V was clipped by 6 bases and J by 7 bases, with 18 bases between them. Germline assignment: CDR1 ENHRY and CDR2 SYGVKD. The CDR3 has 15 amino acids. The CDR3 nucleotides read TGTGCCATCAGCACCTCTGGGGGGAGAGGTGAAAAACTGTTTTTT. Its translation: CAISTSGGRGEKLFF.

This clonotype has a count of ten or more. The chain carries TRBV7-3 and TRBJ1-1; 11 nucleotides line up with TRBD1. Germline trimming cut 5 bases from V and 6 bases from J; bases unmatched to any gene: 8. Germline CDR1 reads SGHTA; CDR2 reads FQGTGA. CDR3 size: 15 residues. CDR3 DNA: TGTGCCAGCAGCCCGTTACCGGGACAGGGGGCTGAAGCTTTCTTT. It specifies CASSPLPGQGAEAFF.

This clonotype was recorded many times. The chain uses TRBV2 and TRBJ2-7; unclear D gene. CDR3 length equals 14 residues. Trimming left V 1 base short and J 3 bases short, with 10 bases between. Germline V gene sequence: CDR1 SNHLY, CDR2 FYNNEI. CDR3 protein: CASSEDLGSYEQYF. The CDR3 DNA reads TGTGCCAGCAGTGAAGATCTGGGCAGCTACGAGCAGTACTTC.

The chain couples TRBV7-2 to TRBJ2-3; 7 bases agree with TRBD1. The V gene's germline CDR1 is SGHTA and CDR2 FQGNSA. The CDR3 runs to 17 residues. Trimming removed 4 bases from V and 1 base from J; junction bases left unmatched: 11. CDR3 in DNA: TGTGCCAGCAGCTCGAGACAGGGTGGGATCGGCACAGATACGCAGTATTTT. Translating gives CASSSRQGGIGTDTQYF. Full variable domain (outside the CDR3, taken from reference TRBV7-2 and TRBJ2-3): GAGVSQSPSNKVTEKGKDVELRCDPISGHTALYWYRQSLGQGLEFLIYFQGNSAPDKSGLPSDRFSAERTGGSVSTLTIQRTQQEDSAVYLCASSSRQGGIGTDTQYFGPGTRLTVL.

This clonotype occurred a few times. This chain links TRBV20-1 with TRBJ2-7; TRBD2 might be the D (6 bases). Trimming stripped 2 bases from V and 3 bases from J, with 20 bases between. In germline, CDR1 is DFQATT, CDR2 SNEGSKA (reference sequence). CDR3 size: 16 residues. The CDR3 sequence: CSARPPVGGLVYEQYF. The CDR3 DNA reads TGCAGTGCTAGACCCCCGGTCGGGGGTCTGGTCTACGAGCAGTACTTC.

This clonotype was counted at least ten times. The chain is built from TRBV12-3 or TRBV12-4 and TRBJ1-1; D is ambiguous. V gave up 6 bases and J gave up 0 bases, with 5 bases separating them. This CDR3 region has 12 residues. This CDR3 is CASRTLNTEAFF. CDR3 nucleotide sequence: TGTGCCAGCAGGACGTTGAACACTGAAGCTTTCTTT.

The gene calls are TRBV7-3 and TRBJ2-3; D possibly corresponds to TRBD2 (6 bases). CDR1 is SGHTA, CDR2 FQGTGA, per germline. There are 14 residues in the CDR3. Trimming removed 7 bases from V and 1 base from J, with 12 bases in between. CDR3 nucleotides: TGTGCCAGCAACCGCGGGGACCGCACAGATACGCAGTATTTT. Its translation: CASNRGDRTDTQYF.

This clonotype was detected many times. The chain joins TRBV30 to TRBJ1-5, with D unresolved. V dropped 1 base and J dropped 7 bases, with 14 bases sitting between them. CDR1 and CDR2 from the germline V gene are GTSNPN and SVGIG (reference sequence). This CDR3 is 14 amino acids long. CDR3 sequence: CAWSGEMREQPQHF. The DNA for the CDR3 is TGTGCCTGGAGTGGTGAAATGAGGGAGCAGCCCCAGCATTTT.

This clonotype has just a few counts. The V and J genes are TRBV6-1 and TRBJ1-5; 8 bases are a match to TRBD1. J lost 3 bases, V lost 8 bases, and 12 bases had no gene match. Looked up from germline, CDR1 is MNHNS and CDR2 is SASEGT. This CDR3 contains 16 residues. In DNA, the CDR3 is TGTGCCAGCCGAGTACGTGGACAGGGCAACAATCAGCCCCAGCATTTT. Translating it yields CASRVRGQGNNQPQHF.

This clonotype has only a few counts. This chain joins TRBV19 and TRBJ2-2; tentative D call: TRBD2 (6 bases). The germline gives CDR1 LNHDA, CDR2 SQIVND (reference sequence). The CDR3 is made up of 13 amino acids. V was pared by 9 bases and J by 2 bases, with 10 bases between. The CDR3 DNA reads TGTGCCAGCCTGGGGACTAACACCGGGGAGCTGTTTTTT. It specifies CASLGTNTGELFF.

This clonotype showed up many times. The genes are TRBV11-2 and TRBJ1-1; D is uncertain. The CDR3 consists of 15 residues. Germline lookup yields CDR1 SGHAT and CDR2 FQNNGV. The V end was cut by 2 bases, the J end by 1 base, with 11 bases between. In nucleotides, the CDR3 is TGTGCCAGCAGCTTAATCGCAGGTGCGAACACTGAAGCTTTCTTT. Translating gives CASSLIAGANTEAFF.

Note on this clonotype: The conserved phenylalanine or tryptophan normally closing the CDR3 is absent here, so this likely arose from a read error. This rearrangement joins TRBV10-3 to TRBJ1-1; 7 nucleotides agree with TRBD1. The CDR3 runs to 13 residues. Germline CDR1 is ENHRY and CDR2 is SYGVKD. Losses at the gene ends were 7 bases for V and 1 base for J; bases not matched to a gene: 3. CDR3 residues: CAIKTGQNTEAFL. The CDR3, as DNA: TGTGCCATCAAGACAGGGCAGAACACTGAAGCTTTCCTT.

This clonotype was counted a few times. J is TRBJ2-1 and V is TRBV5-8; 9 bases match TRBD1. The J segment lost 6 bases and the V segment lost 4 bases, leaving 8 bases of the junction unmatched. Germline CDR1 SGHTS, CDR2 YDEGEE. The CDR3 spans 15 residues. The CDR3 coding sequence is TGTGCCAGCAGCCGGGGACAGGGTAACCCCAATGAGCAGTTCTTC. Its translation is CASSRGQGNPNEQFF.

This clonotype was observed a few times. The rearrangement joins TRBV6-1 to TRBJ1-1, with a possible D match to TRBD1 (5 bases). This CDR3 spans 15 amino acids. Trimming took off 2 bases at V and 8 bases at J, with 18 bases between the two ends. Germline V gene lookup returns CDR1 MNHNS and CDR2 SASEGT. Written as DNA, the CDR3 is TGTGCCAGCAGTGAATTTGGGGCTTGGGGCTCAGAAGCTTTCTTT. As protein: CASSEFGAWGSEAFF.

This clonotype showed up many times. The chain has TRBV7-9 and TRBJ2-5; 7 bases are a match to TRBD1. Unmatched junction bases numbered 12, after V lost 6 bases and J lost 2 bases. From germline, CDR1 is SEHNR and CDR2 FQNEAQ (reference sequence). The CDR3 sequence is 16 residues long. CDR3 residues: CASSPSRGNFQETQYF. CDR3 in DNA: TGTGCCAGCAGTCCATCCAGGGGGAACTTTCAAGAGACCCAGTACTTC.

There are many counts of this clonotype. The V and J genes are TRBV6-1 and TRBJ2-1, with 7 bases identical to TRBD1. The CDR3 is 14 amino acids. Per the germline V gene, CDR1 is MNHNS and CDR2 is SASEGT. The V segment lost 5 bases and the J segment 5 bases; nucleotides outside the gene matches: 6. In DNA, the CDR3 is TGTGCCAGCAGTTTAGGGGGCGCGAACAATGAGCAGTTCTTC. It yields the protein CASSLGGANNEQFF.